The 30 T cell receptor beta chains below were found in one sample sequenced in a study of blood T cell repertoires in COVID-19. Some clones are missing from TCRdb's copy, which holds only in-frame ones; the method was immunoSEQ multiplex PCR. Of under 200,000 clones listed, approximately 87% were seen once; the top ten hold 11%. Sequencing was performed on peripheral blood. The receptors shown here come from a woman aged 55-69 years with COVID-19, enrolled during active disease.

The V call is TRBV10-1, the J call TRBJ2-7; 15 nucleotides match TRBD2. V was clipped by 6 bases and J by 3 bases; unmatched bases: 9. This CDR3 has 17 amino acids. The germline V gene encodes CDR1 WNHNN and CDR2 SYGVQD (reference sequence). CDR3 sequence reads: CASRPGTSGRINYEQYF. The CDR3 DNA reads as TGCGCCAGCAGACCCGGGACTAGCGGGAGGATCAACTACGAGCAGTACTTC.

This chain's CDR3 is CASSLTGLHQPQHF. In DNA form, the CDR3 reads TGTGCCAGCAGCCTCACAGGGTTACATCAGCCCCAGCATTTT. The gene calls are TRBV7-9 and TRBJ1-5; weak D call: TRBD1 (6 bases). Trimming pared 5 bases from V and 5 bases from J, leaving 13 bases between. CDR1 and CDR2 (germline): SEHNR, FQNEAQ (reference sequence). The CDR3 has 14 amino acids. The full variable domain, with the rest looked up from reference TRBV7-9 and TRBJ1-5, is DTGVSQNPRHKITKRGQNVTFRCDPISEHNRLYWYRQTLGQGPEFLTYFQNEAQLEKSRLLSDRFSAERPKGSFSTLEIQRTEQGDSAMYLCASSLTGLHQPQHFGDGTRLSIL.

The chain links TRBV7-9 to TRBJ2-5; 8 bases match TRBD2. Looked up from germline, CDR1 is SEHNR and CDR2 is FQNEAQ (reference sequence). V dropped 4 bases and J dropped 3; count of bases not matched to a gene: 4. This CDR3 spans 14 amino acids. This chain's CDR3 is CASSWLAGEETQYF. The CDR3 nucleotides are TGTGCCAGCAGCTGGCTAGCGGGTGAAGAGACCCAGTACTTC.

V is TRBV6-2 or TRBV6-3 and J is TRBJ2-7; unclear D gene. This CDR3 region has 12 residues. Germline CDR1 MNHEY, CDR2 SVGEGT. With 4 bases removed from V and 6 bases from J, the gap between germline ends came to 10 bases. CDR3 amino acids: CASSSPPGEQYF. CDR3 DNA sequence: TGTGCCAGCAGTTCCCCCCCAGGCGAGCAGTACTTC.

The chain employs TRBV27 and TRBJ1-1; TRBD1 matches at 9 bases. The CDR3 runs 16 residues. The ends lost 7 bases at V and 0 bases at J; junction bases unmatched: 9. Germline CDR1 MNHEY, CDR2 SMNVEV (reference sequence). The CDR3 nucleotides read TGTGCCAGCAAAGCCGGGACAGGGCTCATGAACACTGAAGCTTTCTTT. Its translation: CASKAGTGLMNTEAFF.

The V and J genes are TRBV7-6 and TRBJ2-1; TRBD2 agrees at 10 bases. Losses at the gene ends were 0 bases for V and 4 bases for J; bases not matched to a gene: 3. The CDR3 extends over 16 amino acids. Germline CDR1 SGHVS, CDR2 FNYEAQ. The CDR3, as DNA: TGTGCCAGCAGCTTAGCGCTAGCGGGAGATTACAATGAGCAGTTCTTC. It specifies CASSLALAGDYNEQFF.

The rearrangement joins TRBV19 to TRBJ1-5, with 8 bases aligning to TRBD1. This CDR3 contains 14 residues. Germline loops: CDR1 LNHDA, CDR2 SQIVND (reference sequence). With 7 bases clipped from V and 4 bases from J, the junction kept 6 bases outside the gene matches. The CDR3 is CASKRGQANQPQHF. The CDR3 nucleotides are TGTGCCAGTAAACGGGGACAGGCTAATCAGCCCCAGCATTTT.

The chain carries TRBV6-2 or TRBV6-3 and TRBJ2-7, with 8 positions matching TRBD2. The CDR3 spans 15 residues. CDR1 and CDR2 (germline): MNHEY, SVGEGT. V lost 4 bases and J lost 7; bases outside the gene matches: 12. In nucleotides, the CDR3 is TGTGCCAGCAGTTCCGGACTAGCCCCCCGAGGGGAGCAGTACTTC. Its protein product is CASSSGLAPRGEQYF.

The chain combines TRBV5-1 with TRBJ2-7; 11 positions agree with TRBD1. The CDR3 consists of 16 residues. Looked up from germline, CDR1 is SGHRS and CDR2 is YFSETQ. With 5 bases clipped from V and 6 bases from J, the junction kept 13 bases outside the gene matches. The CDR3 nucleotides are TGCGCCAGCAGGCCCCAGCCGTCGGACAGGGGGCGCGAGCAGTACTTC. Protein product: CASRPQPSDRGREQYF.

This clone turned up a few times. The J gene is TRBJ2-7, the V gene TRBV6-1; 9 bases are shared with TRBD1. This CDR3 region has 16 residues. J was trimmed by 1 base and V by 4 bases; bases with no gene match: 8. Germline V gene sequence: CDR1 MNHNS, CDR2 SASEGT. Here the CDR3 reads CASSGMPGQGSYEQYF. For the CDR3, the DNA is TGTGCCAGCAGTGGAATGCCGGGACAGGGATCCTACGAGCAGTACTTC.

The V gene is TRBV7-3, the J gene TRBJ1-6; D is perhaps TRBD1 (5 bases). V dropped 5 bases and J dropped 7 bases, with 12 bases sitting between them. This CDR3 has 14 amino acids. Germline V lookup: CDR1 SGHTA, CDR2 FQGTGA. CDR3 residues: CASSQDSRNSPLHF. CDR3 coding DNA: TGTGCCAGCAGCCAAGACAGCCGGAATTCACCCCTCCACTTT.

This clone was found a few times. This chain uses TRBV7-8 with TRBJ2-7, with 9 bases fitting TRBD1. Germline V gene data show CDR1 as SGHVS and CDR2 as FQNEAQ. Unmatched junction bases numbered 8, after V lost 4 bases and J lost 4 bases. CDR3 length: 15 amino acids. The CDR3 loop is CASSSKDRGGYEQYF. The CDR3 bases are TGTGCCAGCAGCTCCAAGGACAGGGGAGGTTACGAGCAGTACTTC.

This clone was found a few times. The chain is built from TRBV5-4 and TRBJ1-1, with 7 bases aligning to TRBD1. CDR1 is SGHNT, CDR2 YYREEE, per germline (reference sequence). V trimming: 0 bases; J trimming: 3 bases; junction bases outside the gene matches: 8. This CDR3 has 16 amino acids. CDR3 sequence: CASSLGQGFWDTEAFF. CDR3 DNA sequence: TGTGCCAGCAGCTTGGGACAGGGTTTTTGGGACACTGAAGCTTTCTTT.

The rearrangement links TRBV7-9 to TRBJ2-7, with D perhaps TRBD1 (6 bases). CDR1 SEHNR and CDR2 FQNEAQ come from the germline V gene (reference sequence). Trimming shortened V by 1 base and J by 1 base, and 11 bases separated the two germline ends. The CDR3 extends over 15 amino acids. The CDR3 reads CASSLVAGVSYEQYF. Written as DNA, the CDR3 is TGTGCCAGCAGCTTAGTGGCAGGGGTTTCCTACGAGCAGTACTTC. Full variable domain (remainder filled in from reference TRBV7-9 and TRBJ2-7): DTGVSQNPRHKITKRGQNVTFRCDPISEHNRLYWYRQTLGQGPEFLTYFQNEAQLEKSRLLSDRFSAERPKGSFSTLEIQRTEQGDSAMYLCASSLVAGVSYEQYFGPGTRLTVT.

The V and J genes are TRBV15 and TRBJ2-7; 7 positions match TRBD1. Per the germline V gene, CDR1 is LNHNV and CDR2 is YYDKDF (reference sequence). The CDR3 has 15 amino acids. V was pared by 0 bases and J by 4 bases, with 6 bases of the junction left unmatched. The CDR3 DNA reads as TGTGCCACCAGCAGAGATTTGGGACAGCCGTACGAGCAGTACTTC. Amino acids: CATSRDLGQPYEQYF.

The CDR3, as DNA: TGTGCCACCAGCAGAGACCCAGACAGGGACACTGAAGCTTTCTTT. Amino acid sequence: CATSRDPDRDTEAFF. The chain joins TRBV15 to TRBJ1-1; 7 bases map to TRBD1. The V gene end was trimmed by 0 bases and the J gene end by 3 bases; junction bases not matched to a gene: 4. The CDR3 runs to 15 residues. Germline V CDR1 and CDR2: LNHNV, YYDKDF (reference sequence).

The J gene is TRBJ2-3, the V gene TRBV2; tentatively, D is TRBD2 (6 bases). Germline loops: CDR1 SNHLY, CDR2 FYNNEI. V was cut by 8 bases and J by 3 bases, with 15 bases left in between. This CDR3 has 14 residues. Here the CDR3 reads CASGGDRLTDTQYF. CDR3 nucleotides: TGTGCCAGCGGAGGGGACCGACTGACAGATACGCAGTATTTT. Complete variable domain (other parts from reference TRBV2 and TRBJ2-3): EPEVTQTPSHQVTQMGQEVILRCVPISNHLYFYWYRQILGQKVEFLVSFYNNEISEKSEIFDDQFSVERPDGSNFTLKIRSTKLEDSAMYFCASGGDRLTDTQYFGPGTRLTVL.

This clone was seen a handful of times. The V call is TRBV10-3, the J call TRBJ2-1, with 10 positions matching TRBD2. V was pared by 10 bases and J by 7 bases, with 10 bases of the junction left unmatched. From germline, CDR1 is ENHRY and CDR2 SYGVKD. The CDR3 has 14 residues. The CDR3 bases are TGTGCCACTGCAGCGGGAGGGCCTGGGAATGAGCAGTTCTTC. It codes for CATAAGGPGNEQFF.

The sample holds one count of this clone. CDR3 amino acids: CASSLDRFLNQPQHF. The CDR3 DNA reads TGTGCCAGCAGCTTAGACAGGTTCCTTAATCAGCCCCAGCATTTT. The genes are TRBV7-2 and TRBJ1-5, with D perhaps TRBD1 (5 bases). Per the germline V gene, CDR1 is SGHTA and CDR2 is FQGNSA. V lost 1 base to trimming and J lost 4 bases, with 11 bases between them. The CDR3 covers 15 residues.

This chain links TRBV14 with TRBJ1-1, with unresolved D. The V and J ends lost 4 bases and 1 base respectively, with 10 bases between them. The CDR3 covers 14 residues. CDR1 and CDR2 (germline): SGHDN, FVKESK. CDR3 loop: CASSLENRNTEAFF. CDR3 nucleotides: TGTGCCAGCAGCCTTGAGAACAGGAACACTGAAGCTTTCTTT.

The chain links TRBV10-3 to TRBJ1-4; the D gene is possibly TRBD1 (6 bases). This CDR3 is 13 amino acids long. V was cut by 6 bases and J by 6 bases, with 11 bases left in between. The V gene's germline CDR1 is ENHRY and CDR2 SYGVKD. In DNA form, the CDR3 reads TGTGCCATCAGAGACAGGAGAGATGAAAAACTGTTTTTT. Its protein is CAIRDRRDEKLFF.

The genes are TRBV7-9 and TRBJ2-5; 7 nucleotides agree with TRBD2. Germline assignment: CDR1 SEHNR and CDR2 FQNEAQ (reference sequence). The V and J ends lost 0 bases and 6 bases, in that order; junction bases with no gene match: 7. The CDR3 length is 15 residues. The CDR3 loop is CASSLAHGRKKTQYF. The DNA of the CDR3 is TGTGCCAGCAGCTTAGCTCACGGGAGGAAAAAGACCCAGTACTTC.

This clone was seen a few times. The rearrangement links TRBV7-2 to TRBJ2-7; TRBD2 is a possible D gene (5 bases). V dropped 0 bases and J dropped 2 bases, with 5 bases sitting between them. The length of the CDR3 is 13 residues. Germline CDR1 and CDR2: SGHTA and FQGNSA. In nucleotides, the CDR3 is TGTGCCAGCAGCTTAGCGAGGGCCTACGAGCAGTACTTC. Translated, it gives CASSLARAYEQYF.

The rearrangement links TRBV27 to TRBJ1-2, with a weak D call TRBD1 (6 bases). From germline, CDR1 is MNHEY and CDR2 SMNVEV (reference sequence). This CDR3 region has 13 residues. Trimming shortened V by 4 bases and J by 0 bases, and 6 bases separated the two germline ends. CDR3 region: CASSYRANYGYTF. The CDR3 region has the DNA TGTGCCAGCAGTTACAGGGCTAACTATGGCTACACCTTC.

This clone appeared a few times. This chain connects TRBV5-4 to TRBJ2-7, with 10 bases that match TRBD2. The germline V gene has CDR1 SGHNT and CDR2 YYREEE (reference sequence). The CDR3 runs 14 residues. V lost 4 bases to trimming and J lost 1 base; unmatched junction nucleotides: 2. The CDR3 nucleotides read TGTGCCAGCAGCCGGACTAGCGGTTCCTACGAGCAGTACTTC. It translates to CASSRTSGSYEQYF.

The rearrangement links TRBV6-2 or TRBV6-3 to TRBJ1-1, with unresolved D. The germline V gene encodes CDR1 MNHEY and CDR2 SVGEGT. The length of the CDR3 is 14 residues. V lost 4 bases and J lost 0, with 9 bases in between. In DNA, the CDR3 is TGTGCCAGCAGTTCTCGGGGAGTGAACACTGAAGCTTTCTTT. Translated: CASSSRGVNTEAFF.

As regards this clone: At one end the junction does not follow the germline gene, possibly because of a read error. The rearrangement uses TRBV7-2 and TRBJ2-7; maybe TRBD2 (6 bases). The CDR3 spans 13 residues. Germline CDR1 reads SGHTA; CDR2 reads FQGNSA. The CDR3 sequence: CASSLSTSPLQNF. CDR3 nucleotides: TGTGCCAGCAGCTTATCGACTAGTCCGCTACAAAACTTC.

The V call is TRBV9, the J call TRBJ1-2; 7 bases line up with TRBD1. Germline CDR1 SGDLS, CDR2 YYNGEE. The trim removed 5 bases at V and 6 bases at J, leaving 7 bases unmatched. The CDR3 length is 13 residues. CDR3 loop: CASRRTGGHGYTF. CDR3 coding DNA: TGTGCCAGCAGGAGGACAGGAGGCCATGGCTACACCTTC. Using reference TRBV9 and TRBJ1-2 for the parts outside the CDR3, the full variable domain is DSGVTQTPKHLITATGQRVTLRCSPRSGDLSVYWYQQSLDQGLQFLIQYYNGEERAKGNILERFSAQQFPDLHSELNLSSLELGDSALYFCASRRTGGHGYTFGSGTRLTVV.

The genes are TRBV19 and TRBJ1-2; D remains ambiguous. Trimming removed 4 bases at V and 2 bases at J, with 11 bases between. The CDR3 covers 14 residues. CDR1 is LNHDA, CDR2 SQIVND, per germline (reference sequence). The CDR3 region is CASSTGVRNYGYTF. The CDR3 DNA is TGTGCCAGTAGTACCGGGGTCCGAAACTATGGCTACACCTTC.

The V call is TRBV15, the J call TRBJ2-7, with 9 bases identical to TRBD1. CDR1 LNHNV and CDR2 YYDKDF come from the germline V gene (reference sequence). After removal of 2 bases from V and 6 bases from J, the junction contained 5 bases not matched to a gene. This CDR3 is built from 14 residues. The CDR3 DNA follows: TGTGCCACCAGCAGATTGACAGGGGGTCCCGAGCAGTACTTC. It yields the protein CATSRLTGGPEQYF.